One TCR beta chain is described in this entry. Its specificity is unknown. Sequencing was performed with immunoSEQ multiplex PCR; in TCRdb, only in-frame clones are kept and a portion is missing. The sample contains 42,000 or so clones, approximately 86% of which appear only once. The germline gives CDR1 MNHEY, CDR2 SVGAGI. The V and J ends lost 1 base and 3 bases respectively, with 12 bases between them. The length of the CDR3 is 15 residues. This record belongs to a study of OX40 agonist ivuxolimab in advanced cancers. Looking at the study overall: Prior anti-PD-1, anti-PD-L1 or anti-CTLA-4 therapy did not bar entry, and approximately 40% had some.

Systemic immunosuppression or a history of autoimmune disease excluded patients. Study findings and constraints: The average count of expanded clones was higher among CD8+ T cells than among CD4+.

The clonotype originates from an adult with an advanced solid tumor such as melanoma, head and neck, liver or kidney cancer. The V call is TRBV6-5, the J call TRBJ1-1, with D maybe TRBD1 (6 bases). The starting material was CD4+ or CD8+ T cells sorted from blood, obtained in a trial of the OX40 agonist ivuxolimab. CDR3 DNA: TGTGCCAGCAGTTACTGGAACAGGGTGCACACTGAAGCTTTCTTT. Its protein is CASSYWNRVHTEAFF.